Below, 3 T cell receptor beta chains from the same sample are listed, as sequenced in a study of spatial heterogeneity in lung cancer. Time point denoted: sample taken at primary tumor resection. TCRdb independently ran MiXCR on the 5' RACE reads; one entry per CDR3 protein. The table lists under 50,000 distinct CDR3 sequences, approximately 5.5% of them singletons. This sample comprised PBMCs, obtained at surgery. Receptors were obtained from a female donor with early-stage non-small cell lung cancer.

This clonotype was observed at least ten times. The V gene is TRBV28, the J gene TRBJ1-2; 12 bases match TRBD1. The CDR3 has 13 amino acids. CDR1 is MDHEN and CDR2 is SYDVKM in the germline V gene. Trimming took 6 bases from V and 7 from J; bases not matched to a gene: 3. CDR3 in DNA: TGTGCCAGCAGGGGACAGGGGGCAGCTGGCTACACCTTC. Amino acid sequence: CASRGQGAAGYTF.

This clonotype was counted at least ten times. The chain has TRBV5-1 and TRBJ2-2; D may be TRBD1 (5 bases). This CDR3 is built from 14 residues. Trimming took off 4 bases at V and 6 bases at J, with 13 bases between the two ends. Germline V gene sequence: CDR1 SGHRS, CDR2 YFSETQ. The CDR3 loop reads CASSIQGISGELFF. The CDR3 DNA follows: TGCGCCAGCAGCATTCAGGGAATATCCGGGGAGCTGTTTTTT.

The CDR3 is CARPFEGRRDTIYF. CDR3 nucleotide sequence: TGTGCCAGGCCATTTGAGGGACGGAGAGACACCATATATTTT. The rearrangement uses TRBV5-4 and TRBJ1-3; TRBD1 is a possible D gene (5 bases). CDR3 length equals 14 residues. Germline loops: CDR1 SGHNT, CDR2 YYREEE (reference sequence). Trimming took off 8 bases at V and 8 bases at J, with 20 bases between the two ends.